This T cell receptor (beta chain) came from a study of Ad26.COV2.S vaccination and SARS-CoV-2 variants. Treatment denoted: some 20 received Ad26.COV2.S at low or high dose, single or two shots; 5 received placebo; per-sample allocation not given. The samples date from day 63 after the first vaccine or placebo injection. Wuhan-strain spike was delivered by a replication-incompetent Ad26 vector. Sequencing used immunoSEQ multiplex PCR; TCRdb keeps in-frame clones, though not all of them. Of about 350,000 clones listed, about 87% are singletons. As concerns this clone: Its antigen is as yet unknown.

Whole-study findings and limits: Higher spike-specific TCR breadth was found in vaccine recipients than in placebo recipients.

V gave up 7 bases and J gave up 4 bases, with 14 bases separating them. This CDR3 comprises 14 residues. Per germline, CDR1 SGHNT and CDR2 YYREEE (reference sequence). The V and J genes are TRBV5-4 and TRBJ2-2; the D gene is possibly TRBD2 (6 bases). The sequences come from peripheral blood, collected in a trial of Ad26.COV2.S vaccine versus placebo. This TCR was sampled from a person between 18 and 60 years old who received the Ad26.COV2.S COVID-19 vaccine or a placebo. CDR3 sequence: CASSTGGTTGELFF. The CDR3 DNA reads TGTGCCAGCTCTACGGGCGGGACCACCGGGGAGCTGTTTTTT.